The following is a T cell receptor (beta chain) sequence with its context. The antigen is unknown. The sample holds other DNA sequences that translate to the same CDR3. Deletions cut 6 bases from V and 3 bases from J, with 6 bases between. Looked up from germline, CDR1 is DFQATT and CDR2 is SNEGSKA (reference sequence). The CDR3 contains 10 residues. There were no recent acute infections or vaccinations among the donors, who were healthy HIV-negative adults. A split of CD4+ cells into CD45RA+ naive and CD45RA-negative memory subsets was performed. The data stem from a study of shared clonotypes between healthy human individuals. Study-wide points: All-four-donor shared clonotypes had higher generation probabilities than non-shared clonotypes did.

Method: immunoSEQ multiplex PCR; TCRdb's copy keeps in-frame clones and lacks some. The sample contains 2 million to 3 million clones, approximately 93% of which appear only once. Sequencing was done on a sample of naive CD4+ T cells from PBMCs. This sample's subset: CD45RA+ positively selected. V is TRBV20-1 and J is TRBJ2-7; D gene ambiguous. The source of this sequence is a man aged 18 to 30 in good health. Some clones in this sample may be carry-over from other donors' samples. The CDR3 nucleotides are TGCAGTGCGCAGAGCTACGAGCAGTACTTC. Translated: CSAQSYEQYF.